This T cell receptor beta chain was recorded in a study of blood T cell repertoires in COVID-19. Study summary: The origin of the acute and convalescent COVID-19 samples was the United States, Italy and Spain.

V gave up 0 bases and J gave up 6 bases, with 19 bases separating them. The CDR3 spans 17 residues. From germline, CDR1 is MGHRA and CDR2 YSYEKL. Assay: immunoSEQ multiplex PCR; the TCRdb copy retains only in-frame clones and omits some. Of some 390,000 clones in the sample, roughly nine tenths are singletons; the top ten hold 0.9% to 1.2%. This TCR derives from a man aged 30 to 39 who had recovered from COVID-19. The J gene is TRBJ2-3, the V gene TRBV4-1; D is perhaps TRBD2 (5 bases). Source material: PBMCs or T cells enriched from blood (not recorded which). CDR3 sequence (DNA): TGCGCCAGCAGCCAAGAGAGGGTGAGGCTCGACCCGGATACGCAGTATTTT. It codes for CASSQERVRLDPDTQYF.